Below, 2 T cell receptor beta chains from the same sample are listed, as sequenced in a study of a mutant IDH1 vaccine in newly diagnosed glioma. The protocol was immunoSEQ multiplex PCR, while the TCRdb copy is restricted to in-frame clones and leaves out a portion. Of about 110,000 clones in the sample, about nine tenths were seen once. Documented time point: week 11, during vaccination. A 20-mer mutant IDH1 peptide at 300 ug was injected subcutaneously with topical imiquimod. These TCRs are of unknown antigen specificity. The sample here was PBMCs, taken from a glioma patient whose treatment included an IDH1 peptide vaccine. Receptor source: a woman between 45 and 65 years old with glioma.

This chain connects TRBV19 to TRBJ1-5; TRBD1 matches 10 bases. This CDR3 spans 16 amino acids. V lost 6 bases, J lost 6 bases, and 11 bases stayed unmatched. Germline CDR1 LNHDA, CDR2 SQIVND (reference sequence). The CDR3 loop reads CASSRGQGRMGQPQHF. The CDR3 coding sequence is TGTGCCAGTAGCCGGGGACAGGGGAGGATGGGTCAGCCCCAGCATTTT. Complete variable domain (other parts from reference TRBV19 and TRBJ1-5): DGGITQSPKYLFRKEGQNVTLSCEQNLNHDAMYWYRQDPGQGLRLIYYSQIVNDFQKGDIAEGYSVSREKKESFPLTVTSAQKNPTAFYLCASSRGQGRMGQPQHFGDGTRLSIL.

As concerns this clone: One end of the junction does not line up with germline, which may come from a read error. This chain connects TRBV6-5 to TRBJ2-1; TRBD1 aligns across 10 bases. The V gene's germline CDR1 is MNHEY and CDR2 SVGAGI. The CDR3 is made up of 15 amino acids. The CDR3 nucleotides are TGTGCCAGCAGTAACTCAGGACAGGGGGGCCATGAGCAGTTCTTC. It codes for CASSNSGQGGHEQFF.